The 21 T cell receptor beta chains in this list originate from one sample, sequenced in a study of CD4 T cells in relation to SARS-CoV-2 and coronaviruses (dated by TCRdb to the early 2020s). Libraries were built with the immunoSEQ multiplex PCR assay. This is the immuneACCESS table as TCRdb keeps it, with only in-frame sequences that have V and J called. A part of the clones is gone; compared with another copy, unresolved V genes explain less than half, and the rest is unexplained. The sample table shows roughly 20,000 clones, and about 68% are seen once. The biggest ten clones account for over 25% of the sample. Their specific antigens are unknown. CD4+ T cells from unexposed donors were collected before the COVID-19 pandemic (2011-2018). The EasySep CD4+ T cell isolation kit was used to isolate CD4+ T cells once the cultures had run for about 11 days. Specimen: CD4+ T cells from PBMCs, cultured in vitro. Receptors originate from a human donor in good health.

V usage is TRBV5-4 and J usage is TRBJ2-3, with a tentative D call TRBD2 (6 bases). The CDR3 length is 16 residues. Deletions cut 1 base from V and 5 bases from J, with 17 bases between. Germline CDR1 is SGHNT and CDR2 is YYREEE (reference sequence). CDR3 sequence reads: CASSLMLEGAIDTQYF. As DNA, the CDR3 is TGTGCCAGCAGCTTGATGTTGGAGGGAGCGATAGATACGCAGTATTTT. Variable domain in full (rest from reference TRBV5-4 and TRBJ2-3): ETGVTQSPTHLIKTRGQQVTLRCSSQSGHNTVSWYQQALGQGPQFIFQYYREEENGRGNFPPRFSGLQFPNYSSELNVNALELDDSALYLCASSLMLEGAIDTQYFGPGTRLTVL.

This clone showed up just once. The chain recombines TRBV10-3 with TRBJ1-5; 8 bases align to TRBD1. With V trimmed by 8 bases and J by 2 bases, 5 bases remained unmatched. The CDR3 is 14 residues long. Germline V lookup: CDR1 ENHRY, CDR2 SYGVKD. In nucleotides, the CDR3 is TGTGCCATCTCCCTGGGACAGGGCAATCAGCCCCAGCATTTT. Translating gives CAISLGQGNQPQHF.

DNA of the CDR3: TGCGCCAGCAGTGACACCTACGAGCAGTACTTC. As protein: CASSDTYEQYF. The chain recombines TRBV10-2 with TRBJ2-7, with no clear D. The germline V gene encodes CDR1 WSHSY and CDR2 SAAADI. Trimming removed 3 bases at V and 2 bases at J, with 2 bases between. This CDR3 has 11 amino acids.

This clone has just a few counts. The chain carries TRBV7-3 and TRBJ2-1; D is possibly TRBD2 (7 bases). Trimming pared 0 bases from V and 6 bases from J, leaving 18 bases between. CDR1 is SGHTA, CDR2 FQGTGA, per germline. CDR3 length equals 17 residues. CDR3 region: CASSLTAGAGAINEQFF. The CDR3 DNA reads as TGTGCCAGCAGCTTAACCGCGGGGGCGGGAGCTATCAATGAGCAGTTCTTC. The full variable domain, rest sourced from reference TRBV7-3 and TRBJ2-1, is GAGVSQTPSNKVTEKGKYVELRCDPISGHTALYWYRQSLGQGPEFLIYFQGTGAADDSGLPNDRFFAVRPEGSVSTLKIQRTERGDSAVYLCASSLTAGAGAINEQFFGPGTRLTVL.

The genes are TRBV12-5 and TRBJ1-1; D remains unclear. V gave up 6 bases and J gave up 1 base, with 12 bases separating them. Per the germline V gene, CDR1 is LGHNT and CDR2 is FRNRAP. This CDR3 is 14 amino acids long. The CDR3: CASGLTRPNTEAFF. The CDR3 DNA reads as TGTGCTAGTGGCCTGACAAGGCCGAACACTGAAGCTTTCTTT.

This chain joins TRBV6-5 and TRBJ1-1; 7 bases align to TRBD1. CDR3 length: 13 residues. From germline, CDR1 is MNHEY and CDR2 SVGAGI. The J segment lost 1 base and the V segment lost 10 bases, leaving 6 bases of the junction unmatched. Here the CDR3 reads CATQTGSNTEAFF. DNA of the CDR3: TGTGCCACCCAGACAGGGTCGAACACTGAAGCTTTCTTT.

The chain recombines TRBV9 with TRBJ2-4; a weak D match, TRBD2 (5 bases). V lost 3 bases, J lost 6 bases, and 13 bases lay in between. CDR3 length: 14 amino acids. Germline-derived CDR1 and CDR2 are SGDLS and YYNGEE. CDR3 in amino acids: CASSAEGTLNIQYF. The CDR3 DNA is TGTGCCAGCAGCGCCGAGGGCACCCTAAACATTCAGTACTTC.

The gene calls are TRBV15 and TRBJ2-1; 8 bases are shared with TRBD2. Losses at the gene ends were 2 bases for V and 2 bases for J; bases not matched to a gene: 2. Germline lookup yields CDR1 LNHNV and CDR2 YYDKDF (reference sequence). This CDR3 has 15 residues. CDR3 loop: CATSRLAGPYNEQFF. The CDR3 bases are TGTGCCACCAGCAGACTAGCGGGCCCCTACAATGAGCAGTTCTTC.

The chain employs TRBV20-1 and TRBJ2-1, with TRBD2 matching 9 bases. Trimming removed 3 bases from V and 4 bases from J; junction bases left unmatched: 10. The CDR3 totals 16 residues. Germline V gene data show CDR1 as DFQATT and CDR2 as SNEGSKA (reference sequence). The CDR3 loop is CSASSDSGSKYNEQFF. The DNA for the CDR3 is TGCAGTGCTAGTTCTGATAGCGGGAGTAAGTACAATGAGCAGTTCTTC.

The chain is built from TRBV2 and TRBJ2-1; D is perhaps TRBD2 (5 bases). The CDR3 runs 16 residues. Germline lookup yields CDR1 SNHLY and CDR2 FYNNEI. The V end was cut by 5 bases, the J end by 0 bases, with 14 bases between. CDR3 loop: CASSLASISSYNEQFF. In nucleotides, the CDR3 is TGTGCCAGCAGTTTGGCTAGCATAAGCTCCTACAATGAGCAGTTCTTC.

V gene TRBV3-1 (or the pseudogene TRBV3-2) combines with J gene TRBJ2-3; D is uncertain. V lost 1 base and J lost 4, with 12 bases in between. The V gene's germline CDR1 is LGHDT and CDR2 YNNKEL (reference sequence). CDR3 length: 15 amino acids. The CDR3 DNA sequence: TGTGCCAGCAGCCAAGGCATTACACCCCCAGATACGCAGTATTTT. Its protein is CASSQGITPPDTQYF.

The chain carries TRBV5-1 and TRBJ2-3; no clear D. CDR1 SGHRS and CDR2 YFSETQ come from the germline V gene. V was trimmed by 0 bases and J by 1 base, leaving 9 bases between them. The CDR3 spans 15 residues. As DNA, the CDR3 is TGCGCCAGCAGCTTGGGTTCCCCGGGCACAGATACGCAGTATTTT. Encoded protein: CASSLGSPGTDTQYF. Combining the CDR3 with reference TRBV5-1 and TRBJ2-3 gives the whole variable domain KAGVTQTPRYLIKTRGQQVTLSCSPISGHRSVSWYQQTPGQGLQFLFEYFSETQRNKGNFPGRFSGRQFSNSRSEMNVSTLELGDSALYLCASSLGSPGTDTQYFGPGTRLTVL.

CDR3 sequence: CASTSSETQYF. CDR3 in DNA: TGTGCCAGCACCTCTTCTGAGACCCAGTACTTC. The V call is TRBV7-9, the J call TRBJ2-5; no reliable D call. The CDR3 spans 11 residues. Looked up from germline, CDR1 is SEHNR and CDR2 is FQNEAQ (reference sequence). V shed 7 bases and J shed 5 bases, with 8 bases lying between them.

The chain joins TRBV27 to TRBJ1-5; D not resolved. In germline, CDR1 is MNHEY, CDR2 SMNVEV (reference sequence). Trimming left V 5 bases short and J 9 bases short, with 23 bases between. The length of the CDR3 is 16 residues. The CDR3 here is CASSPMGSLRTRPQHF. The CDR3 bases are TGTGCCAGCAGTCCAATGGGCAGTCTACGTACGAGGCCCCAGCATTTT.

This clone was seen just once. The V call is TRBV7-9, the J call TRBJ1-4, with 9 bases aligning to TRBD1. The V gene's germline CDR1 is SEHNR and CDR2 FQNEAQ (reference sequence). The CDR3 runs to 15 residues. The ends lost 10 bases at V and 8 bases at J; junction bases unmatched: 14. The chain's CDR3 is CAINVAGQGREKLFF. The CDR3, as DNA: TGTGCCATTAATGTGGCGGGACAGGGTCGGGAAAAACTGTTTTTT.

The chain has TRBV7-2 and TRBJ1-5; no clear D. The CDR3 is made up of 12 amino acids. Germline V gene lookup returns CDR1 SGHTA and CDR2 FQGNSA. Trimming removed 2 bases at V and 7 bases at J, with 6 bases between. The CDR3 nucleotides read TGTGCCAGCAGCTTAATGGGGCAGCCCCAGCATTTT. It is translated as CASSLMGQPQHF.

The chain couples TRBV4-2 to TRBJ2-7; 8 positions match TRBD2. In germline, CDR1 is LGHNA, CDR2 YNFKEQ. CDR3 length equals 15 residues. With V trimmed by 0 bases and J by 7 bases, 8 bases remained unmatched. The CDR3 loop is CASSQETTSGTEQYF. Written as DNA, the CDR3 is TGTGCCAGCAGCCAAGAAACAACTAGCGGTACTGAGCAGTACTTC.

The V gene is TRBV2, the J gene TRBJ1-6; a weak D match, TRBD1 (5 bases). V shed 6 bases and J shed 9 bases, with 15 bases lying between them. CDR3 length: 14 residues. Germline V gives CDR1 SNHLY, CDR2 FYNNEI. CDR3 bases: TGTGCCAGCAGGCCGGGACCCTTAACTTCACCCCTCCACTTT. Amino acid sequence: CASRPGPLTSPLHF.

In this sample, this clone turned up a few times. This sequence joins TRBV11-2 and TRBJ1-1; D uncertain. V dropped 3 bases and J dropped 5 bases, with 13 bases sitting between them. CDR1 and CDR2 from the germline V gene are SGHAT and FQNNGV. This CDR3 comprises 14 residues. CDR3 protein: CASSFASTGTEAFF. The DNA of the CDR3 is TGTGCCAGCAGCTTTGCGTCGACGGGGACTGAAGCTTTCTTT.

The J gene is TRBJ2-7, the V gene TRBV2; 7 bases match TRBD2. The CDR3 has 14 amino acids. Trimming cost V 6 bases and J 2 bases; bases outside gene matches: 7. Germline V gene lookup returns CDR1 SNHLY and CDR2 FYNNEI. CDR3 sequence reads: CASRSGTTPYEQYF. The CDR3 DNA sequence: TGTGCCAGCAGGTCCGGGACTACCCCCTACGAGCAGTACTTC.

The CDR3 region has the DNA TGTGCCAGTAGACTAGCGGAAGGGGGCCTCTACAATGAGCAGTTCTTC. It encodes CASRLAEGGLYNEQFF. The chain uses TRBV19 and TRBJ2-1; tentatively, D is TRBD2 (8 bases). The CDR3 runs to 16 residues. Germline V gives CDR1 LNHDA, CDR2 SQIVND (reference sequence). V was cut by 6 bases and J by 3 bases, with 18 bases left in between.